What follows are 29 T cell receptor beta chains derived from one specimen sequenced in a study of CD8 T cells in cerebrospinal fluid in Alzheimer's disease. TCRdb re-called the 10x single-cell sequencing reads; every CDR3 protein appears as one record, without DNA. Its clone listing holds approximately 1,500 distinct CDR3 sequences. Sequences were obtained from cerebrospinal fluid. Receptors originate from a human donor with Alzheimer's disease.

Its frequency marks this clonotype as medium-sized. The chain recombines TRBV27 with TRBJ1-1. Per the germline V gene, CDR1 is MNHEY and CDR2 is SMNVEV (reference sequence). The CDR3 has 13 amino acids. The chain's CDR3 is CASRNDLNTEAFF.

By frequency, this clonotype registers large. V gene TRBV5-1 combines with J gene TRBJ1-5; the D gene TCRdb calls, TRBD1, cannot be checked with no DNA. The CDR3 is 13 amino acids. Germline V gene lookup returns CDR1 SGHRS and CDR2 YFSETQ. CDR3 protein: CASSEQGAQPQHF.

This clonotype is medium-sized (0.01 to 0.1%) by frequency. This CDR3 reads CASNREGEMGREQYF. V gene TRBV9 combines with J gene TRBJ2-7; with no DNA, the TCRdb D assignment of TRBD1 cannot be verified. Germline loops: CDR1 SGDLS, CDR2 YYNGEE. This CDR3 is 15 amino acids long.

This clonotype is called medium-sized (0.01 to 0.1%) based on its frequency. The genes are TRBV30 and TRBJ2-1. The CDR3 consists of 13 residues. Germline CDR1 is GTSNPN and CDR2 is SVGIG (reference sequence). This chain's CDR3 is CAWTKDGYNEQFF.

The chain links TRBV9 to TRBJ1-4; TCRdb gives TRBD1 as the D gene, but with no DNA this cannot be confirmed. Germline CDR1 and CDR2: SGDLS and YYNGEE. The CDR3 is made up of 15 amino acids. CDR3 residues: CASSVEGQGYEKLFF.

The J gene is TRBJ2-7, the V gene TRBV19; with no DNA, the TCRdb D assignment of TRBD2 cannot be verified. CDR1 LNHDA and CDR2 SQIVND come from the germline V gene (reference sequence). CDR3 length: 15 amino acids. CDR3 in amino acids: CASSTHESGVYEQYF.

This rearrangement joins TRBV6-1 to TRBJ2-2; TCRdb indicates TRBD2, and absent DNA this call remains unverified. Germline V gives CDR1 MNHNS, CDR2 SASEGT. The CDR3 is 15 amino acids. CDR3 protein: CASRAGGQLTGELFF.

This clonotype registers large by frequency. The V call is TRBV9, the J call TRBJ2-7; TCRdb's D call, TRBD2, is unchecked because there is no DNA. The germline gives CDR1 SGDLS, CDR2 YYNGEE. The CDR3 consists of 13 residues. CDR3 residues: CASSTGLGYEQYF.

This clonotype is called medium-sized based on its frequency. The chain links TRBV5-6 to TRBJ1-2. CDR3 size: 12 residues. Germline CDR1 reads SGHDT; CDR2 reads YYEEEE. CDR3 sequence: CASSLRSRGYTF.

Its frequency marks this clonotype as large. The chain couples TRBV20-1 to TRBJ1-5; with no DNA, the TCRdb D assignment of TRBD1 cannot be verified. This CDR3 spans 14 amino acids. Germline V gene sequence: CDR1 DFQATT, CDR2 SNEGSKA (reference sequence). CDR3: CSAGTGRNNQPQHF.

By frequency, this clonotype is medium-sized (0.01 to 0.1%). The V and J genes are TRBV20-1 and TRBJ2-7; TCRdb indicates TRBD1, and absent DNA this call remains unverified. Germline CDR1 DFQATT, CDR2 SNEGSKA (reference sequence). The CDR3 loop spans 15 amino acids. The CDR3 reads CSARDRGTARYEQYF.

Considering frequency, this clonotype is large (0.1 to 1%). This CDR3 reads CAISWDSGSSYNEQFF. The chain uses TRBV10-3 and TRBJ2-1; no DNA is available, so the TRBD1 call from TCRdb remains unchecked. The CDR3 has 16 amino acids. Per the germline V gene, CDR1 is ENHRY and CDR2 is SYGVKD.

Considering frequency, this clonotype is medium-sized. CDR3 protein: CSARDFQGAGEKLFF. The V gene is TRBV20-1, the J gene TRBJ1-4; the TRBD1 assignment by TCRdb is unverifiable without DNA. Germline V gives CDR1 DFQATT, CDR2 SNEGSKA (reference sequence). The CDR3 runs 15 residues.

Its frequency marks this clonotype as large. The chain combines TRBV6-2 or TRBV6-3 with TRBJ2-6; the D gene TCRdb calls, TRBD1, cannot be checked with no DNA. This CDR3 has 17 residues. CDR1 and CDR2 from the germline V gene are MNHEY and SVGEGT. CDR3 in amino acids: CASSPDRGVLGANVLTF.

In terms of frequency, this clonotype is large. The V and J genes are TRBV28 and TRBJ2-5; TCRdb's D call of TRBD1 is untestable without DNA. Per germline, CDR1 MDHEN and CDR2 SYDVKM. The CDR3 length is 12 residues. CDR3 region: CASSWGDETQYF.

Considering frequency, this clonotype is large (0.1 to 1%). The chain couples TRBV20-1 to TRBJ1-5. Germline V CDR1 and CDR2: DFQATT, SNEGSKA (reference sequence). The CDR3 extends over 15 amino acids. The CDR3 sequence: CSAGYSGDSNQPQHF.

Judged by frequency, this clonotype is medium-sized (0.01 to 0.1%). The chain links TRBV7-9 to TRBJ2-3; the TRBD1 assignment by TCRdb is unverifiable without DNA. Germline lookup yields CDR1 SEHNR and CDR2 FQNEAQ (reference sequence). The CDR3 is 15 amino acids. Here the CDR3 reads CASGGTLISTDTQYF.

The rearrangement joins TRBV5-1 to TRBJ2-7. This CDR3 contains 11 residues. Germline V gene sequence: CDR1 SGHRS, CDR2 YFSETQ. CDR3 region: CASSLGNEQYF.

Judged by frequency, this clonotype is large. J is TRBJ2-6 and V is TRBV3-1; TCRdb's D gene call, TRBD1, goes unchecked for lack of DNA. Germline loops: CDR1 LGHDT, CDR2 YNNKEL (reference sequence). The CDR3 is 19 amino acids. The CDR3 spells CASSQEDNRAFSEANVLTF.

By frequency, this clonotype is large. The V gene is TRBV6-6, the J gene TRBJ2-4; TCRdb designates TRBD1, a call that cannot be tested without DNA. This CDR3 region has 14 residues. Germline loops: CDR1 MNHNY, CDR2 SVGAGI (reference sequence). The CDR3 sequence is CASWWGGQENIQYF.

This sequence joins TRBV30 and TRBJ1-6; TCRdb proposes TRBD1, but this gene call is untestable without DNA. Germline V lookup: CDR1 GTSNPN, CDR2 SVGIG (reference sequence). The length of the CDR3 is 14 residues. CDR3 in amino acids: CAWRDRGSGSPLHF.

Frequency places this clonotype as large. V usage is TRBV24-1 and J usage is TRBJ2-5; the D call of TRBD1 rests on TCRdb alone, since no DNA is present to check it. The CDR3 totals 12 residues. Germline V gene sequence: CDR1 KGHDR, CDR2 SFDVKD. CDR3 loop: CATGTDLGTQYF.

By frequency, this clonotype is medium-sized. This rearrangement joins TRBV20-1 to TRBJ1-3; TCRdb's assignment of TRBD1 cannot be checked, as there is no DNA. CDR1 DFQATT and CDR2 SNEGSKA come from the germline V gene (reference sequence). The CDR3 is made up of 13 amino acids. This chain's CDR3 is CSAFDRGSNTIYF.

This clonotype counts as medium-sized by frequency. The chain combines TRBV18 with TRBJ1-3. The CDR3 is 15 amino acids. The germline gives CDR1 KGHSH, CDR2 LQKENI. This CDR3 reads CASSPPAGQGNTIYF.

This clonotype is identified as medium-sized from frequency. This sequence joins TRBV3-1 and TRBJ1-2. CDR1 is LGHDT, CDR2 YNNKEL, per germline (reference sequence). The CDR3 totals 16 residues. The CDR3 sequence is CASSQNSGILWYGYTF. Using reference TRBV3-1 and TRBJ1-2 for the parts outside the CDR3, the full variable domain is DTAVSQTPKYLVTQMGNDKSIKCEQNLGHDTMYWYKQDSKKFLKIMFSYNNKELIINETVPNRFSPKSPDKAHLNLHINSLELGDSAVYFCASSQNSGILWYGYTFGSGTRLTVV.

This clonotype counts as medium-sized by frequency. The chain is built from TRBV5-4 and TRBJ2-7; the TCRdb D gene call, TRBD2, has no DNA to confirm it. CDR1 is SGHNT, CDR2 YYREEE, per germline (reference sequence). CDR3 length equals 18 residues. The CDR3 region is CASSVGDRAGGPSYEQYF.

Frequency places this clonotype as large. The CDR3 here is CASSYTTTAVNSPLHF. The chain joins TRBV7-9 to TRBJ1-6; TCRdb returns TRBD1, unconfirmable since there is no DNA. Germline V gene lookup returns CDR1 SEHNR and CDR2 FQNEAQ (reference sequence). This CDR3 is 16 amino acids long.

By frequency, this clonotype registers large. The chain recombines TRBV25-1 with TRBJ2-1. Per germline, CDR1 MGHDK and CDR2 SYGVNS. CDR3 size: 13 residues. The CDR3 spells CASSEYNGNEQFF.

This clonotype counts as large by frequency. V and J are TRBV9 and TRBJ1-2. The CDR3 loop spans 14 amino acids. Germline V gene data show CDR1 as SGDLS and CDR2 as YYNGEE. The CDR3 is CASSTMSGSYGYTF. Variable domain in full (rest from reference TRBV9 and TRBJ1-2): DSGVTQTPKHLITATGQRVTLRCSPRSGDLSVYWYQQSLDQGLQFLIQYYNGEERAKGNILERFSAQQFPDLHSELNLSSLELGDSALYFCASSTMSGSYGYTFGSGTRLTVV.